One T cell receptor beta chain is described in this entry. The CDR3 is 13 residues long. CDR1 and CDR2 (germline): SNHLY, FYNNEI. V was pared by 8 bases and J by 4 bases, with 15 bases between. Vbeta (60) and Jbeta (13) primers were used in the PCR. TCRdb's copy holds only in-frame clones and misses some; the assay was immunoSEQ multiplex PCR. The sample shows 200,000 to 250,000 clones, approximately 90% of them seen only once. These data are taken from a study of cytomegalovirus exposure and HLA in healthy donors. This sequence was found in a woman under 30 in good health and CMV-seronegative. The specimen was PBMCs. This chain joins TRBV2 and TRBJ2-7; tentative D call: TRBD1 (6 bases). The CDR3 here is CASGNGQMYEQYF. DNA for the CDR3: TGTGCCAGCGGGAACGGACAGATGTACGAGCAGTACTTC.